The source of this TCR beta chain is a study of shared clonotypes between healthy human individuals. The CDR3 has 13 residues. The germline V gene encodes CDR1 MNHNY and CDR2 SVGAGI (reference sequence). The ends were cut back, 2 bases at V and 7 bases at J, with 11 bases in the middle. Replicate sorted-subset PCRs were loaded with about 0.2 ug DNA, 31,000 or so T cell genomes. The assay was immunoSEQ multiplex PCR, and TCRdb's table has in-frame clones only and misses some. The data show nearly 1,000,000 clones, over 60% seen once. Sequencing was carried out using memory CD4+ T cells sorted from blood. Subset specified: CD45RA-negative fraction. The sequence was obtained from a man younger than 35 in good health. The chain combines TRBV6-6 with TRBJ1-2, with D hard to call. CDR3 nucleotide sequence: TGTGCCAGCAGTTACAATCGTCAGCCTGGCTACACCTTC. Translating gives CASSYNRQPGYTF.